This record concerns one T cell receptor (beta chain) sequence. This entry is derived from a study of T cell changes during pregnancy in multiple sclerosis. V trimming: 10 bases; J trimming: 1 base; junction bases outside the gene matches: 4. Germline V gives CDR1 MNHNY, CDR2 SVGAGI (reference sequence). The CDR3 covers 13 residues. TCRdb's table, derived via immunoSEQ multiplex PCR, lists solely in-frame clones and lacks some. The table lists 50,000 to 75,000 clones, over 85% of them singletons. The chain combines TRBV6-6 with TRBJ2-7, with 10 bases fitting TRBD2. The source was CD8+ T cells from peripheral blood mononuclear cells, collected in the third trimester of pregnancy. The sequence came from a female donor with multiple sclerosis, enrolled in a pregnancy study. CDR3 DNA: TGTGCCACCCGTAGCGGGAGGTCCTACGAGCAGTACTTC. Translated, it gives CATRSGRSYEQYF.